In its sample, the clone carrying this TCR beta chain was seen a few times. Its specificity is unknown. The data stem from a study of cytomegalovirus exposure and HLA in healthy donors. This CDR3 is 13 amino acids long. Germline assignment: CDR1 SNHLY and CDR2 FYNNEI. Trimming removed 4 bases at V and 1 base at J, with 7 bases between. Overall study results and limits: Indistinguishability led to the exclusion of some V segments, TRBV6-2 and TRBV6-3 included. An analysis done earlier found most TCR beta V segments productive about 87% or about 30% of the time. Analysis was carried out at a later point, and it linked a missense DCLRE1C variant to TCR beta V- and J-gene trimming. The authors considered a cluster of highly shared sequence variants likely to be a sequencing artifact.

PCR primers comprised 60 Vbeta and 13 Jbeta primers. TCRdb's copy holds only in-frame clones and misses some; the assay was immunoSEQ multiplex PCR. The data show approximately 190,000 clones, over 70% seen once. This receptor was identified in a woman aged 18 to 35 in good health and CMV-seropositive. The sequenced sample was PBMCs. This sequence joins TRBV2 and TRBJ1-1; D is ambiguous. CDR3 protein: CASSGEGNTEAFF. CDR3 sequence (DNA): TGTGCCAGCAGTGGTGAGGGGAACACTGAAGCTTTCTTT.